This T cell receptor (beta chain) emerged from a study of blood T cell repertoires in COVID-19. Study as a whole: From T cells, B-cell-depleted T cells, or PBMCs came the material, which was cDNA or gDNA.

A Seattle source enrolled patients during active infection and followed them longitudinally. How the authors handled the data: Amplification from reference gene primers served as the basis for estimated nucleated cell counts. Using immunoSEQ multiplex PCR, the repertoire was profiled, and TCRdb retains in-frame clones only, with some absent. V and J calls and clone size follow that table, whereas D and trimming were derived from the DNA. This sample yields roughly 160,000 clones, of which approximately 87% are seen a single time; about 9.3% belongs to the top ten. Germline-derived CDR1 and CDR2 are LGHDT and YNNKEL (reference sequence). V was pared by 0 bases and J by 2 bases, with 9 bases between. This CDR3 region has 15 residues.

The origin of this receptor is a woman between 65 and 79 years old with COVID-19, enrolled during active disease. Material: peripheral blood. The chain links TRBV3-1 (or the pseudogene TRBV3-2) to TRBJ2-3, with D unclear. CDR3 coding DNA: TGTGCCAGCAGCCAAGAAGCCACCATCACAGATACGCAGTATTTT. This gives the protein CASSQEATITDTQYF.